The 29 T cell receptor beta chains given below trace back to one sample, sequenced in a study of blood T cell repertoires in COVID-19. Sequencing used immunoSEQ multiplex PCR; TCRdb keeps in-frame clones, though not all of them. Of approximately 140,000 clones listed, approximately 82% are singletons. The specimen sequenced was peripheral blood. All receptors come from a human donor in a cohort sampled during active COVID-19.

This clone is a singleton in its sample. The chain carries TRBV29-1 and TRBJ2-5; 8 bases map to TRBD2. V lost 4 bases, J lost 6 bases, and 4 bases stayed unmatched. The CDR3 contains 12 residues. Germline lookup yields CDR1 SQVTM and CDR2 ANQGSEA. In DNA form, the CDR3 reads TGCAGCGTTGTGGCGGGAGGAAAGACCCAGTACTTC. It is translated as CSVVAGGKTQYF.

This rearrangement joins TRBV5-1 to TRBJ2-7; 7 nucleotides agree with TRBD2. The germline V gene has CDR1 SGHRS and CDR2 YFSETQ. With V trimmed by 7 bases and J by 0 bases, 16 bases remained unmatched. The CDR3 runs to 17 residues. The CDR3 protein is CASSGGAERGISYEQYF. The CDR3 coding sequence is TGCGCCAGCTCGGGCGGGGCCGAGCGGGGAATCTCCTACGAGCAGTACTTC.

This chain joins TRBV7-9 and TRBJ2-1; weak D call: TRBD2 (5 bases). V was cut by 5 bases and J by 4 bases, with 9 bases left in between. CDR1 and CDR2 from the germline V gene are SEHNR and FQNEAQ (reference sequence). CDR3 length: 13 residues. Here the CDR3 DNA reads TGTGCCAGCAGCCTCGGACTTTACAATGAGCAGTTCTTC. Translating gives CASSLGLYNEQFF.

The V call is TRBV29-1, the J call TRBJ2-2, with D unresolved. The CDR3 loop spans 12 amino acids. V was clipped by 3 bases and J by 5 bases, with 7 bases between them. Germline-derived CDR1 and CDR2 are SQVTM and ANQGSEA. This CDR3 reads CSVDEATGELFF. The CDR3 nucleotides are TGCAGCGTTGACGAGGCAACCGGGGAGCTGTTTTTT.

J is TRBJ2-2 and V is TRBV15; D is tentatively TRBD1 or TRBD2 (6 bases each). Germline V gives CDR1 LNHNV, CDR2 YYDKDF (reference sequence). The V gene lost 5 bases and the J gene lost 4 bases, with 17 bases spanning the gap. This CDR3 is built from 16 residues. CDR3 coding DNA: TGTGCCACCAGCCGAGGGGGGCGGGCAGTCACCGGGGAGCTGTTTTTT. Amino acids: CATSRGGRAVTGELFF.

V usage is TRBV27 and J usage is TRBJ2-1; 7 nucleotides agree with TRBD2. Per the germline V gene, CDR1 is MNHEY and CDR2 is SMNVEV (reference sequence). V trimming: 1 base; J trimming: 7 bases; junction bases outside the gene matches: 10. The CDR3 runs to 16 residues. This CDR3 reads CASSLFLAGVGNEQFF. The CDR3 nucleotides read TGTGCCAGCAGTTTATTCCTGGCGGGAGTTGGGAATGAGCAGTTCTTC.

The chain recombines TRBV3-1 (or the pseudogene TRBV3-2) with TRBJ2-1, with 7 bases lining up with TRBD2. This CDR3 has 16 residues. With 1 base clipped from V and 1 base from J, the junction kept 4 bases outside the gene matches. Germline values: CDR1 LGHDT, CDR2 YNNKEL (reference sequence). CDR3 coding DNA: TGTGCCAGCAGCCAAGGGGGCGGGGGATCCTACAATGAGCAGTTCTTC. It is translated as CASSQGGGGSYNEQFF.

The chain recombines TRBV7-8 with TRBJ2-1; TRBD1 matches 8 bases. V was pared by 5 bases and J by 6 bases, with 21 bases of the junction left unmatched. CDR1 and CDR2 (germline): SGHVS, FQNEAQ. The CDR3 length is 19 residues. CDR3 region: CASSQPRTGSIQGLNEQFF. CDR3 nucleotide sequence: TGTGCCAGCAGCCAACCAAGGACAGGGTCCATACAAGGGCTCAATGAGCAGTTCTTC.

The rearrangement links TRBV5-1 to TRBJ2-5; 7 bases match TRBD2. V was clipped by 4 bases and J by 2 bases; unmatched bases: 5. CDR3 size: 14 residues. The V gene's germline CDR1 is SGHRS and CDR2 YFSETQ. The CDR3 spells CASSPGGWQETQYF. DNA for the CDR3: TGCGCCAGCAGCCCCGGGGGGTGGCAAGAGACCCAGTACTTC.

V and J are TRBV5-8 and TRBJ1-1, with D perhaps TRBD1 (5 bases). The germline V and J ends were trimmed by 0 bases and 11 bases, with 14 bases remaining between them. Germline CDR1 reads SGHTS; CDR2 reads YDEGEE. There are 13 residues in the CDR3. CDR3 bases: TGTGCCAGCAGCTTGGTGAGACAGACGCGGGCTTTCTTT. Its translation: CASSLVRQTRAFF. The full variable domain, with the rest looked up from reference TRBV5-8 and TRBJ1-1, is EAGVTQSPTHLIKTRGQQATLRCSPISGHTSVYWYQQALGLGLQFLLWYDEGEERNRGNFPPRFSGRQFPNYSSELNVNALELEDSALYLCASSLVRQTRAFFGQGTRLTVV.

The CDR3 nucleotides read TGTGCTAGTGGTTTGGGCGACAGGAGGAACACTGAAGCTTTCTTT. It translates to CASGLGDRRNTEAFF. The chain uses TRBV12-5 and TRBJ1-1, with D possibly matching TRBD1 (6 bases). The CDR3 totals 15 residues. The germline CDR1 and CDR2 sequences are LGHNT and FRNRAP. V gave up 1 base and J gave up 1 base, with 10 bases separating them.

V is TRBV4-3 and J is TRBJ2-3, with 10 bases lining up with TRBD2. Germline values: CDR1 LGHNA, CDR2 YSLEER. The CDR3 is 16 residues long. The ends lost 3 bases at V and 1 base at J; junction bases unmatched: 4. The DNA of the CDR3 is TGCGCCAGCAGCCATCCCGGGACTAGCGGCACAGATACGCAGTATTTT. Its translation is CASSHPGTSGTDTQYF.

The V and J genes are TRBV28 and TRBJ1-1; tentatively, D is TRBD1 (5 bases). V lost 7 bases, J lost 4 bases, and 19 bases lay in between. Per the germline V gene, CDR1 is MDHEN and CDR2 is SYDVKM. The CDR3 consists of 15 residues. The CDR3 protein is CASTLPGQGGTEAFF. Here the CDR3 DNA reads TGTGCCAGCACGCTCCCCGGGCAGGGTGGCACTGAAGCTTTCTTT.

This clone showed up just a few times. CDR3: CATSDPRDDGGTGELFF. For the CDR3, the DNA is TGTGCCACCAGTGACCCCCGGGACGATGGAGGGACCGGGGAGCTGTTTTTT. The chain employs TRBV24-1 and TRBJ2-2, with D perhaps TRBD2 (6 bases). The CDR3 has 17 residues. Trimming removed 4 bases from V and 5 bases from J, with 19 bases in between. Germline V gene lookup returns CDR1 KGHDR and CDR2 SFDVKD.

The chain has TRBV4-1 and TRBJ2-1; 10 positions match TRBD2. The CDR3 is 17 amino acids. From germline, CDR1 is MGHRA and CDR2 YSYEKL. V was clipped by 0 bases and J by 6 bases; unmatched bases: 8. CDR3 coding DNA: TGCGCCAGCAGCCAAGATAACCTAGCGGGAGCTTTCAATGAGCAGTTCTTC. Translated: CASSQDNLAGAFNEQFF.

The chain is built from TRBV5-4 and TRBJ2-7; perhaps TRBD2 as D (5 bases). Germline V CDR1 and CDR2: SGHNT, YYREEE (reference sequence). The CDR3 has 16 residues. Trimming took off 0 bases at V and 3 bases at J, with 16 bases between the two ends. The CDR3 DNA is TGTGCCAGCAGCTTGGGGGTGGCGGGCGGTTACTACGAGCAGTACTTC. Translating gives CASSLGVAGGYYEQYF.

CDR3 coding DNA: TGTGCCAGCAGCCTTACCCCTTTTAGCGGGAGCTTTTCGCGCGAGCAGTACTTC. It encodes CASSLTPFSGSFSREQYF. The chain carries TRBV13 and TRBJ2-7, with 9 bases matching TRBD2. V gave up 5 bases and J gave up 6 bases; unmatched junction bases: 20. Per germline, CDR1 PRHDT and CDR2 FYEKMQ (reference sequence). The CDR3 loop spans 18 amino acids. The entire variable domain, with the rest obtained from reference TRBV13 and TRBJ2-7, is as follows: AAGVIQSPRHLIKEKRETATLKCYPIPRHDTVYWYQQGPGQDPQFLISFYEKMQSDKGSIPDRFSAQQFSDYHSELNMSSLELGDSALYFCASSLTPFSGSFSREQYFGPGTRLTVT.

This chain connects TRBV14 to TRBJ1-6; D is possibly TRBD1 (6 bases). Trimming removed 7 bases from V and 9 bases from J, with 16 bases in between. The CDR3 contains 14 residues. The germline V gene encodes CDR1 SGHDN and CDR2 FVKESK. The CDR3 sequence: CASNTGTFSSPLHF. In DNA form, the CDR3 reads TGTGCCAGCAACACAGGGACGTTTAGTTCACCCCTCCACTTT.

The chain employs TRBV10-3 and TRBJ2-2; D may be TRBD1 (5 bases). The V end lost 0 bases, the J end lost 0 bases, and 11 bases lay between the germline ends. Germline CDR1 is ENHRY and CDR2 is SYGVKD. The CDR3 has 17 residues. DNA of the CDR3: TGTGCCATCAGTGAGTCGCAGGGCGCGACGAACACCGGGGAGCTGTTTTTT. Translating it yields CAISESQGATNTGELFF.

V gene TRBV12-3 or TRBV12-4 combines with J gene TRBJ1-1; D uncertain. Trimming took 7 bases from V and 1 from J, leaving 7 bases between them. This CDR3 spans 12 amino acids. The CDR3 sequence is CASNNPNTEAFF. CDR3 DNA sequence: TGTGCCAGCAACAATCCGAACACTGAAGCTTTCTTT.

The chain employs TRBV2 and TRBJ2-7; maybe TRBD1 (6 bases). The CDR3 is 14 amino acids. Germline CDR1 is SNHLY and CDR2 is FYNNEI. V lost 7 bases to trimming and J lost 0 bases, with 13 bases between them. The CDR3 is CASIWTALSYEQYF. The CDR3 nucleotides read TGTGCCAGCATCTGGACAGCCCTCTCCTACGAGCAGTACTTC.

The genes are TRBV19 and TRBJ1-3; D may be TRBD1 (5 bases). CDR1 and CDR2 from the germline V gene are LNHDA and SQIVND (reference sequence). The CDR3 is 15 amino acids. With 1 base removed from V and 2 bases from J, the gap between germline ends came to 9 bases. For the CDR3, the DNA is TGTGCCAGTAGTATAGGAAACAGGCCTGGAAACACCATATATTTT. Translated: CASSIGNRPGNTIYF. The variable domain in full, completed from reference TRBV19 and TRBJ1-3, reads DGGITQSPKYLFRKEGQNVTLSCEQNLNHDAMYWYRQDPGQGLRLIYYSQIVNDFQKGDIAEGYSVSREKKESFPLTVTSAQKNPTAFYLCASSIGNRPGNTIYFGEGSWLTVV.

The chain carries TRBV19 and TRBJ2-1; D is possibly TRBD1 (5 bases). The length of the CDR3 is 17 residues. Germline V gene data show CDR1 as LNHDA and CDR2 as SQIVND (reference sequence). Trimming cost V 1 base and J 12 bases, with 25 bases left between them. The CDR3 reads CASSIVPQAVRDLGQFF. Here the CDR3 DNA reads TGTGCCAGTAGTATAGTTCCCCAGGCTGTCAGGGATCTGGGGCAGTTCTTC.

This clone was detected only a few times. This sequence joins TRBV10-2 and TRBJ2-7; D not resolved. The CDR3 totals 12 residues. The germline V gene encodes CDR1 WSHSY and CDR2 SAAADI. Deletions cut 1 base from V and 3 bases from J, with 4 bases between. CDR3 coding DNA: TGCGCCAGCAGTGAGTGGAGCTACGAGCAGTACTTC. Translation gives CASSEWSYEQYF.

As DNA, the CDR3 is TGTGCCAGCAGTGAAGCGCGCGGGGGCCAAGAGACCCAGTACTTC. Amino acid sequence: CASSEARGGQETQYF. The chain links TRBV6-1 to TRBJ2-5; 7 nucleotides line up with TRBD2. The V and J ends lost 0 bases and 1 base, in that order; junction bases with no gene match: 2. This CDR3 comprises 15 residues. The germline CDR1 and CDR2 sequences are MNHNS and SASEGT.

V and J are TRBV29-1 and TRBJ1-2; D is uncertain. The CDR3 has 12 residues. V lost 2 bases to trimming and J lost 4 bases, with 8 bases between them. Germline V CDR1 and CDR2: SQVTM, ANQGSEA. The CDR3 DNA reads TGCAGCGTTGAAATGGCGGCCTATGGCTACACCTTC. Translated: CSVEMAAYGYTF. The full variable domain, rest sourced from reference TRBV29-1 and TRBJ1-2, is SAVISQKPSRDICQRGTSLTIQCQVDSQVTMMFWYRQQPGQSLTLIATANQGSEATYESGFVIDKFPISRPNLTFSTLTVSNMSPEDSSIYLCSVEMAAYGYTFGSGTRLTVV.

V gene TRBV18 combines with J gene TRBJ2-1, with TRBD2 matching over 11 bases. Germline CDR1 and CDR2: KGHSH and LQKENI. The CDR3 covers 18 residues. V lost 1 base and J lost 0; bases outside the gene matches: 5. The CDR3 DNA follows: TGTGCCAGCTCACCACGGACTAGCGGGCAGAGCTCCTACAATGAGCAGTTCTTC. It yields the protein CASSPRTSGQSSYNEQFF.

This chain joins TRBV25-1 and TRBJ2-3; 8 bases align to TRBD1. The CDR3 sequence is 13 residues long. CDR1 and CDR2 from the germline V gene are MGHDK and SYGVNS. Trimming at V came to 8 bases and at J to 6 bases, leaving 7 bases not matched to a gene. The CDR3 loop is CASSRGRGDTQYF. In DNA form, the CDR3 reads TGTGCCAGCTCCAGGGGGCGCGGGGATACGCAGTATTTT.

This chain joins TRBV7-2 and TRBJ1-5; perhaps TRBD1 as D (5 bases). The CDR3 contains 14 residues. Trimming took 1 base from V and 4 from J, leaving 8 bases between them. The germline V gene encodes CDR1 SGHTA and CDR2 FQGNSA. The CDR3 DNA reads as TGTGCCAGCAGCTTAGTGGCAGGGAATCAGCCCCAGCATTTT. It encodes CASSLVAGNQPQHF.